The 16 T cell receptor beta chains below all came from one sample that was sequenced in a study of identifying expanded T cells in peripheral blood. Measured with immunoSEQ multiplex PCR; TCRdb has only the in-frame clones, and not every one. This table has 100,000 to 150,000 clones, around four fifths appearing once. The sequencing input was blood. The receptors originated from a person between 18 and 75 years old in good health.

This chain joins TRBV11-2 and TRBJ2-1; D possibly corresponds to TRBD1 (6 bases). There are 15 residues in the CDR3. The germline gives CDR1 SGHAT, CDR2 FQNNGV. V lost 4 bases and J lost 5, with 15 bases in between. CDR3 protein: CASSSLTGLDNEQFF. The CDR3 region has the DNA TGTGCCAGCAGCTCGCTCACAGGGTTGGACAATGAGCAGTTCTTC.

CDR3 region: CASSSGTGETEKLFF. In DNA form, the CDR3 reads TGCGCCAGCAGCTCGGGGACAGGGGAAACTGAAAAACTGTTTTTT. The gene calls are TRBV5-1 and TRBJ1-4, with 10 bases that match TRBD1. The CDR3 covers 15 residues. The ends lost 3 bases at V and 7 bases at J; junction bases unmatched: 6. Germline V gene data show CDR1 as SGHRS and CDR2 as YFSETQ. The full variable domain, its missing parts supplied by reference TRBV5-1 and TRBJ1-4, is KAGVTQTPRYLIKTRGQQVTLSCSPISGHRSVSWYQQTPGQGLQFLFEYFSETQRNKGNFPGRFSGRQFSNSRSEMNVSTLELGDSALYLCASSSGTGETEKLFFGSGTQLSVL.

V and J are TRBV29-1 and TRBJ2-2; weak D call: TRBD1 (6 bases). The CDR3 consists of 15 residues. Trimming removed 5 bases at V and 1 base at J, with 14 bases between. Germline V gives CDR1 SQVTM, CDR2 ANQGSEA. The CDR3 region has the DNA TGCAGCGTTCAGGGGACAAGGCTGAACACCGGGGAGCTGTTTTTT. Its protein is CSVQGTRLNTGELFF.

A single count supports this clone. V is TRBV5-4 and J is TRBJ1-2; D is unresolved. The CDR3 contains 14 residues. Germline loops: CDR1 SGHNT, CDR2 YYREEE (reference sequence). The V end was cut by 3 bases, the J end by 6 bases, with 15 bases between. The CDR3 sequence: CASSSEGMGNGYTF. DNA of the CDR3: TGTGCCAGCAGCTCGGAGGGAATGGGGAATGGCTACACCTTC.

The rearrangement links TRBV7-2 to TRBJ1-1; no reliable D call. Trimming stripped 0 bases from V and 1 base from J, with 9 bases between. CDR3 length: 15 residues. Germline V gene lookup returns CDR1 SGHTA and CDR2 FQGNSA. CDR3 DNA sequence: TGTGCCAGCAGCTTAGCGTACAGCCAGAACACTGAAGCTTTCTTT. This sequence encodes CASSLAYSQNTEAFF.

V is TRBV16 and J is TRBJ1-5, with D hard to call. The CDR3 is 14 residues long. Trimming removed 4 bases at V and 1 base at J, with 8 bases between. Germline values: CDR1 KGHSY, CDR2 FQNENV. The CDR3 region is CASSLDVSNQPQHF. The CDR3 DNA reads TGTGCCAGCAGCCTGGACGTGAGCAATCAGCCCCAGCATTTT.

V gene TRBV18 combines with J gene TRBJ1-3, with D possibly TRBD1 on 5 matching bases. The germline CDR1 and CDR2 sequences are KGHSH and LQKENI. The germline V and J ends were trimmed by 4 bases and 0 bases, with 13 bases remaining between them. CDR3 length: 16 amino acids. CDR3: CASSRNGGSSGNTIYF. CDR3 nucleotide sequence: TGTGCCAGCTCACGGAACGGGGGTAGCTCTGGAAACACCATATATTTT.

The V and J genes are TRBV11-3 and TRBJ2-1; D perhaps matches TRBD2 (6 bases). The CDR3 is 16 amino acids. Germline CDR1 and CDR2: SGHNT and YENEEA. V was cut by 8 bases and J by 7 bases, with 24 bases left in between. CDR3 region: CASQDPGTGIRNEQFF. Written as DNA, the CDR3 is TGTGCCAGCCAGGACCCCGGGACTGGGATAAGAAATGAGCAGTTCTTC.

The V gene is TRBV11-2, the J gene TRBJ2-7; D not resolved. Trimming stripped 0 bases from V and 0 bases from J, with 6 bases between. This CDR3 is 14 amino acids long. Germline assignment: CDR1 SGHAT and CDR2 FQNNGV. Written as DNA, the CDR3 is TGTGCCAGCAGCTTAGATCGCCACTCCTACGAGCAGTACTTC. It is translated as CASSLDRHSYEQYF.

J is TRBJ1-4 and V is TRBV30; D remains unclear. Germline CDR1 reads GTSNPN; CDR2 reads SVGIG (reference sequence). V was cut by 2 bases and J by 15 bases, with 16 bases left in between. The CDR3 sequence is 12 residues long. The CDR3 DNA reads TGTGCCTGGAGTAAAATACAGCCACGGATGTTTTTT. This encodes CAWSKIQPRMFF.

V gene TRBV5-1 combines with J gene TRBJ1-1; maybe TRBD1 (6 bases). Germline CDR1 and CDR2: SGHRS and YFSETQ. The length of the CDR3 is 15 residues. V was trimmed by 4 bases and J by 7 bases, leaving 20 bases between them. The CDR3 protein is CASSRGGGRGREAFF. CDR3 bases: TGCGCCAGCAGCCGTGGGGGCGGCCGAGGACGTGAAGCTTTCTTT.

V gene TRBV6-5 combines with J gene TRBJ2-7, with D perhaps given as TRBD1 or TRBD2 (5 bases each). CDR1 and CDR2 from the germline V gene are MNHEY and SVGAGI. There are 14 residues in the CDR3. Trimming pared 2 bases from V and 3 bases from J, leaving 11 bases between. This CDR3 is CASSYRGPLYEQYF. In DNA, the CDR3 is TGTGCCAGCAGTTACAGGGGACCCCTCTACGAGCAGTACTTC.

This sequence joins TRBV19 and TRBJ2-7; 8 bases map to TRBD1. The CDR3 consists of 14 residues. The junction had 5 bases not matched to a gene; V was cut back by 5 bases and J by 2 bases. Germline V lookup: CDR1 LNHDA, CDR2 SQIVND (reference sequence). The CDR3 coding sequence is TGTGCCAGTAGTCAGACAGGGGTTCCCTACGAGCAGTACTTC. This encodes CASSQTGVPYEQYF.

This chain links TRBV15 with TRBJ1-3; D is unclear. The CDR3 length is 17 residues. V was clipped by 0 bases and J by 3 bases, with 15 bases between them. Germline-derived CDR1 and CDR2 are LNHNV and YYDKDF (reference sequence). The CDR3 DNA follows: TGTGCCACCAGCAGAGATCTGTTGTCGTTGCGTGGAAACACCATATATTTT. Translated: CATSRDLLSLRGNTIYF.

The J gene is TRBJ1-1, the V gene TRBV27; 7 nucleotides agree with TRBD1. Looked up from germline, CDR1 is MNHEY and CDR2 is SMNVEV (reference sequence). The CDR3 contains 15 residues. The V gene end was trimmed by 6 bases and the J gene end by 5 bases; junction bases not matched to a gene: 12. In DNA, the CDR3 is TGTGCCAGCAGCAGACAGCGACAGGGTCAAACTGAAGCTTTCTTT. It yields the protein CASSRQRQGQTEAFF.

The chain carries TRBV4-3 and TRBJ1-4; no firm D call. The CDR3 spans 17 residues. CDR1 LGHNA and CDR2 YSLEER come from the germline V gene. The V end lost 2 bases, the J end lost 0 bases, and 13 bases lay between the germline ends. CDR3 nucleotide sequence: TGCGCCAGCAGCCAAAGACACAAGAGTGCAACTAATGAAAAACTGTTTTTT. This encodes CASSQRHKSATNEKLFF.